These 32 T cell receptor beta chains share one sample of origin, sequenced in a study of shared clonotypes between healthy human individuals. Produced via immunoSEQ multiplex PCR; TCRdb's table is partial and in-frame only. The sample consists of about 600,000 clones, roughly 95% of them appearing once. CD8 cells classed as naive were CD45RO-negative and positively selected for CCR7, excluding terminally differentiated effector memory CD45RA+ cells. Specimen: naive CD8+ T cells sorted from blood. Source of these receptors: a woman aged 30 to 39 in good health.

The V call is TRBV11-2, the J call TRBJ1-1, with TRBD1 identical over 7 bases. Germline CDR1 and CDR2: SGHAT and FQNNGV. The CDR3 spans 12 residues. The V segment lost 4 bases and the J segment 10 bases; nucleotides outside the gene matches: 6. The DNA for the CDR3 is TGTGCCAGCAGCTCCGACAGGGTAGGAGCTTTCTTT. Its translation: CASSSDRVGAFF.

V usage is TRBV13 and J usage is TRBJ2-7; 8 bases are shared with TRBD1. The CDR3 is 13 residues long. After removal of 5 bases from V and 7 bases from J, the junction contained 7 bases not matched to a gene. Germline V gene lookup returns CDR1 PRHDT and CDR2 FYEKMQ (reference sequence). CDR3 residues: CASSIWTGPEQYF. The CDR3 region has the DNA TGTGCCAGCAGCATATGGACAGGGCCTGAGCAGTACTTC.

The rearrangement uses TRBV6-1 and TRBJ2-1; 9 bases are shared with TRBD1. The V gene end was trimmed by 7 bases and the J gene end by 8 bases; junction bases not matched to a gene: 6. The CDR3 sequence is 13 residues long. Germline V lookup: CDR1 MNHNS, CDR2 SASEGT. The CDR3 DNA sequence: TGTGCCAGCAAGGGACAGGGTGGCTATGAGCAGTTCTTC. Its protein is CASKGQGGYEQFF.

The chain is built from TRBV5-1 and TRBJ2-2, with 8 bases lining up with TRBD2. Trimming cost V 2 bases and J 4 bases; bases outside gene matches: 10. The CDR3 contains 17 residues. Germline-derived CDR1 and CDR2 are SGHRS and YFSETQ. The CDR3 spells CASSFLPVAGSTGELFF. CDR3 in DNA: TGCGCCAGCAGCTTTCTTCCCGTAGCGGGAAGCACCGGGGAGCTGTTTTTT.

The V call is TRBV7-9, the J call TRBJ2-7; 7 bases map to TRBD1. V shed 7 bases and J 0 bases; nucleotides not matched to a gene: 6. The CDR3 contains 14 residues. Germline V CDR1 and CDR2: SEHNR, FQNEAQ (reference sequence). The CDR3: CASNFGDSSYEQYF. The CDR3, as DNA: TGTGCCAGCAACTTCGGGGACAGCTCCTACGAGCAGTACTTC. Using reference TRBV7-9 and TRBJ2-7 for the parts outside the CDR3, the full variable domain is DTGVSQNPRHKITKRGQNVTFRCDPISEHNRLYWYRQTLGQGPEFLTYFQNEAQLEKSRLLSDRFSAERPKGSFSTLEIQRTEQGDSAMYLCASNFGDSSYEQYFGPGTRLTVT.

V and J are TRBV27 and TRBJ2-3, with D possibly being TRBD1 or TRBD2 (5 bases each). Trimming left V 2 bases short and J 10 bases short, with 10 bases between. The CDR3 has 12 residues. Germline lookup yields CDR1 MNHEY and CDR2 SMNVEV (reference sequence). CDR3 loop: CASSLTGPAQYF. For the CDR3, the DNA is TGTGCCAGCAGTTTAACGGGACCCGCGCAGTATTTT.

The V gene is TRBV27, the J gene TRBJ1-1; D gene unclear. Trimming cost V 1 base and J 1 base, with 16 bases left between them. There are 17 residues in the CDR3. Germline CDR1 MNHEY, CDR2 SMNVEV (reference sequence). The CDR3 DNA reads TGTGCCAGCAGTTTATTTGTGTCAGGAAGGACGAACACTGAAGCTTTCTTT. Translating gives CASSLFVSGRTNTEAFF.

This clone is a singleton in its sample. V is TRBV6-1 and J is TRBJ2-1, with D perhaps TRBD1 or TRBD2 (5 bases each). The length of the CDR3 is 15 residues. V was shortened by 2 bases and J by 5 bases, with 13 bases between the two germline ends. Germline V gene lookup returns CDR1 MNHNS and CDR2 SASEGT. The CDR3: CASSETTGPHNEQFF. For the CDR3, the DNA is TGTGCCAGCAGTGAAACCACGGGGCCCCACAATGAGCAGTTCTTC.

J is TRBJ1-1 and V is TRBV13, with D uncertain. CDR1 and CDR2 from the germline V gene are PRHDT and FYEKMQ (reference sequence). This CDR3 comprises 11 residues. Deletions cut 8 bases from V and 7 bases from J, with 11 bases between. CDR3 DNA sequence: TGTGCCAGCTACTTGGGCGGTGAAGCTTTCTTT. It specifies CASYLGGEAFF. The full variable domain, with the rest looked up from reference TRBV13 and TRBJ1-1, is AAGVIQSPRHLIKEKRETATLKCYPIPRHDTVYWYQQGPGQDPQFLISFYEKMQSDKGSIPDRFSAQQFSDYHSELNMSSLELGDSALYFCASYLGGEAFFGQGTRLTVV.

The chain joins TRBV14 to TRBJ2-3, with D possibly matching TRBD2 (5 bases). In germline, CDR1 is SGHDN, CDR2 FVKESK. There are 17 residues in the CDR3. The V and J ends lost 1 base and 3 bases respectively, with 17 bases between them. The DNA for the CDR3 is TGTGCCAGCAGCCAAGCCCGGGGAAGGAAGGGTACAGATACGCAGTATTTT. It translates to CASSQARGRKGTDTQYF.

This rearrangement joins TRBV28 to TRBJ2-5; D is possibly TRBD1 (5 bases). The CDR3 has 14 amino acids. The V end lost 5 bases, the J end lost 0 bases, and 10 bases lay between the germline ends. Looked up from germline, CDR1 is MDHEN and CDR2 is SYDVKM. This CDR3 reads CASSETGDQETQYF. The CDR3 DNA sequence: TGTGCCAGCAGTGAAACAGGCGACCAAGAGACCCAGTACTTC.

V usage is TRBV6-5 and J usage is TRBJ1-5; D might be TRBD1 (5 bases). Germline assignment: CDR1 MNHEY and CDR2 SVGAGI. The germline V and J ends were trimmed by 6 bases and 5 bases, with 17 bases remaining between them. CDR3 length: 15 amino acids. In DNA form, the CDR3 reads TGTGCCAGCAGCGCTCACCGGGGCGAGGATCAGCCCCAGCATTTT. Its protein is CASSAHRGEDQPQHF.

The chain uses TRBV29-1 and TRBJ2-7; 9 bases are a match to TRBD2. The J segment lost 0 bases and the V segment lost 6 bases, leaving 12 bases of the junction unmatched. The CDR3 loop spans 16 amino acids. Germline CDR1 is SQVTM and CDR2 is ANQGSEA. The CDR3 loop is CSVRTQTSGNSYEQYF. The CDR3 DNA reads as TGCAGCGTCAGAACCCAGACTAGCGGAAACTCCTACGAGCAGTACTTC.

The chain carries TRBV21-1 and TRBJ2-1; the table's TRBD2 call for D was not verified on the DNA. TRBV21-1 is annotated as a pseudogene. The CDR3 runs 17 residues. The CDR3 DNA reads TGTGCCAGCAGCAAGGAGGTAGCGGGACCCCTTTACAATGAGCAGTTCTTC. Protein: CASSKEVAGPLYNEQFF.

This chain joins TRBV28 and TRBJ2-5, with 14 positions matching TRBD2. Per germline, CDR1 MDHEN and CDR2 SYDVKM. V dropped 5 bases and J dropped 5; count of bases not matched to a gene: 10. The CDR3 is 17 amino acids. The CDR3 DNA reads TGTGCCAGCAGTAGGCCTGGGACTAGCGGGAGTACGGAGACCCAGTACTTC. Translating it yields CASSRPGTSGSTETQYF.

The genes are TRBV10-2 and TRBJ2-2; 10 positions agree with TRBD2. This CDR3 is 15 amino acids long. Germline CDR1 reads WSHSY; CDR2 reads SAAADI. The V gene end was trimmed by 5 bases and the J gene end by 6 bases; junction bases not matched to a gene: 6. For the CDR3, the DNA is TGCGCCAGCAGTATAGAGCGGGAGGGGCCCGGGGAGCTGTTTTTT. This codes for CASSIEREGPGELFF.

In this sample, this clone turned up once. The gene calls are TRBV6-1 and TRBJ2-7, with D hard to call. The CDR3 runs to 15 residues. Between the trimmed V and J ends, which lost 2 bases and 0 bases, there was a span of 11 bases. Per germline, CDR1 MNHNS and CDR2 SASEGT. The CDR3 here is CASSEPSQSSYEQYF. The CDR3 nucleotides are TGTGCCAGCAGTGAACCCAGTCAAAGCTCCTACGAGCAGTACTTC.

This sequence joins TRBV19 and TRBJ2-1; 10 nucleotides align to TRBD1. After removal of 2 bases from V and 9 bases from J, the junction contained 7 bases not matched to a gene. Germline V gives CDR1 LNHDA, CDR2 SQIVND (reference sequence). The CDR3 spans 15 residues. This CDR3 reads CASSISSTGGVEQFF. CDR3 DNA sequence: TGTGCCAGTAGTATATCCTCGACAGGGGGCGTTGAGCAGTTCTTC.

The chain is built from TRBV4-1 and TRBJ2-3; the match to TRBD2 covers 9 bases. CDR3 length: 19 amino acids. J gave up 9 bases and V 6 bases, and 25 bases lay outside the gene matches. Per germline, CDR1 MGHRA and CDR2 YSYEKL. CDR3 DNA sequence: TGCGCCAGCAGTCGAGTCGGCGGAGGGGGAGCGGGAGGCCCCTTGACGCAGTATTTT. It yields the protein CASSRVGGGGAGGPLTQYF.

CDR3 sequence: CATSSRGRGYEQYF. Here the CDR3 DNA reads TGTGCCACCAGCAGTCGGGGCAGGGGGTACGAGCAGTACTTC. This chain connects TRBV15 to TRBJ2-7, with 7 bases that match TRBD1. The V gene's germline CDR1 is LNHNV and CDR2 YYDKDF (reference sequence). CDR3 length: 14 amino acids. V gave up 3 bases and J gave up 4 bases; unmatched junction bases: 6. The variable domain in full, completed from reference TRBV15 and TRBJ2-7, reads DAMVIQNPRYQVTQFGKPVTLSCSQTLNHNVMYWYQQKSSQAPKLLFHYYDKDFNNEADTPDNFQSRRPNTSFCFLDIRSPGLGDTAMYLCATSSRGRGYEQYFGPGTRLTVT.

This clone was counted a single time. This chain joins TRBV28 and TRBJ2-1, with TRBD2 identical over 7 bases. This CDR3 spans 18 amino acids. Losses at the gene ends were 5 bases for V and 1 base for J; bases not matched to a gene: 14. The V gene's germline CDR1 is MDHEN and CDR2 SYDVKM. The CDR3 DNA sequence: TGTGCCAGCAGTACCTTTAAACTTCTAGCGGCGTCCTACAATGAGCAGTTCTTC. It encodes CASSTFKLLAASYNEQFF.

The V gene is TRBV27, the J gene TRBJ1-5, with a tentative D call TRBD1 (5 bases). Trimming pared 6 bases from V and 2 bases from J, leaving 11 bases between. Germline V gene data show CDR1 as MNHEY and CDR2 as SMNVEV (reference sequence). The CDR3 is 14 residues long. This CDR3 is CASRGGVGNQPQHF. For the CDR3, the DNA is TGTGCCAGCAGGGGGGGGGTTGGCAATCAGCCCCAGCATTTT.

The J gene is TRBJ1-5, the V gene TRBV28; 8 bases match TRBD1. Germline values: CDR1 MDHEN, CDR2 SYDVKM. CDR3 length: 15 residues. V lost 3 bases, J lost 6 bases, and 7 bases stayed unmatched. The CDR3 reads CASSFRQGARQPQHF. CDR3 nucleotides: TGTGCCAGCAGTTTCCGGCAGGGGGCGCGTCAGCCCCAGCATTTT.

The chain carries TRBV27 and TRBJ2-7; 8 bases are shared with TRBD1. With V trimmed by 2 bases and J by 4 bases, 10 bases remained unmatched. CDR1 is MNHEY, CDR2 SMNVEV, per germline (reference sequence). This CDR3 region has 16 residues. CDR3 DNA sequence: TGTGCCAGCAGTTTAATAACCGGGACAGGACCATACGAGCAGTACTTC. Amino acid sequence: CASSLITGTGPYEQYF.

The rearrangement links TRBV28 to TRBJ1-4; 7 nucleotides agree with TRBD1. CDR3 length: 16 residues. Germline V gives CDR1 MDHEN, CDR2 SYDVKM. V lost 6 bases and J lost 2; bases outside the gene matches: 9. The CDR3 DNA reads TGTGCCAGCAGAAACTTTACAGGGGCCACTAATGAAAAACTGTTTTTT. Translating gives CASRNFTGATNEKLFF.

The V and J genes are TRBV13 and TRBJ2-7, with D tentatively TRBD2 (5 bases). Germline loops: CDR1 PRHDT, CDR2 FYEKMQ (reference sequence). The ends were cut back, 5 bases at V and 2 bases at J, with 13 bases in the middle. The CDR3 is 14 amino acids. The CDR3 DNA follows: TGTGCCAGCAGCGTAGAGGGAGAGCCCTACGAGCAGTACTTC. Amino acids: CASSVEGEPYEQYF.

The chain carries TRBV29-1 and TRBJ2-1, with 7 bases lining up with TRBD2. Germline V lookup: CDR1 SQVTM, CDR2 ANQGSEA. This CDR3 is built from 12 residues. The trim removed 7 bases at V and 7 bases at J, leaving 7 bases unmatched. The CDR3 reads CSAEGGLNEQFF. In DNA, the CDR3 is TGCAGCGCCGAGGGAGGGCTGAATGAGCAGTTCTTC.

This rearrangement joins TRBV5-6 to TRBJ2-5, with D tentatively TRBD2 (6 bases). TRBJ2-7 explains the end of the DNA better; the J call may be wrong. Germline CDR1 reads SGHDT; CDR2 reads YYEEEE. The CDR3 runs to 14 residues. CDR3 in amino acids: CASSSSGRGYEQYF. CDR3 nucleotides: TGTGCCAGCAGCTCCTCGGGGCGGGGCTACGAGCAGTACTTC.

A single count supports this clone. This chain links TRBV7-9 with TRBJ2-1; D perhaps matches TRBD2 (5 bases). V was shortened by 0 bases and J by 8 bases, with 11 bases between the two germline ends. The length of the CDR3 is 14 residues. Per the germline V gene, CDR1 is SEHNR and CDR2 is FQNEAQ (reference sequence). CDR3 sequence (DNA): TGTGCCAGCAGCTTAGCGGGAGCTGATGATGAGCAGTTCTTC. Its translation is CASSLAGADDEQFF.

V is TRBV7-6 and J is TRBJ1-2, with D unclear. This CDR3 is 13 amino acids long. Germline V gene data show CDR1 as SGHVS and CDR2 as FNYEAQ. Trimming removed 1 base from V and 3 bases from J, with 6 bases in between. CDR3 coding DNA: TGTGCCAGCAGCTTAGACATCTACTATGGCTACACCTTC. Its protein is CASSLDIYYGYTF.

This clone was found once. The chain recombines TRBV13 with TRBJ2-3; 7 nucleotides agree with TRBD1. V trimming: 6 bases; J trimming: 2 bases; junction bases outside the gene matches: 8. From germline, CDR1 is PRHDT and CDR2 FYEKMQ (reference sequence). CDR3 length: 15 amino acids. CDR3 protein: CASRQQGLFTDTQYF. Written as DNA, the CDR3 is TGTGCCAGCAGGCAACAGGGGCTCTTCACAGATACGCAGTATTTT. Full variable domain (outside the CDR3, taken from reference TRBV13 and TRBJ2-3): AAGVIQSPRHLIKEKRETATLKCYPIPRHDTVYWYQQGPGQDPQFLISFYEKMQSDKGSIPDRFSAQQFSDYHSELNMSSLELGDSALYFCASRQQGLFTDTQYFGPGTRLTVL.

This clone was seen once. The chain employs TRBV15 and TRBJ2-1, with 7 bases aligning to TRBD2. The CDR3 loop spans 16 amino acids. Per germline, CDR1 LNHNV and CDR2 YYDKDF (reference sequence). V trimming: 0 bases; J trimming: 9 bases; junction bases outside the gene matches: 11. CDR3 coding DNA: TGTGCCACCAGCAGAGATTCCCCCACTAGCGCTACTGAGCAGTTCTTC. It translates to CATSRDSPTSATEQFF.